The subject of this entry is one TCR beta chain. Its specificity is unknown. The data derive from a study of blood T cells in healthy people across ages. Study-level results: It was not known whether donors were CMV positive (a possible confounder of expanded clonotype changes).

Germline V gene lookup returns CDR1 LGHDT and CDR2 YNNKEL (reference sequence). The CDR3 extends over 15 amino acids. Trimming at V came to 0 bases and at J to 2 bases, leaving 2 bases not matched to a gene. A second PCR, run for about 7 to 11 cycles, used a sample-barcoded 5' primer plus a J-beta primer mix. Tags on each cDNA molecule came from a template-switch adaptor with 12 random nucleotides. TCRdb reanalysed the 5' RACE reads using MiXCR and keeps one entry per CDR3 protein. Of hundreds of thousands of distinct CDR3 sequences listed, approximately 53% are singletons. The sequence came from a man aged 35 to 55 in good health. This chain connects TRBV3-1 to TRBJ2-7, with 9 bases fitting TRBD2. Material for sequencing was blood. This CDR3 reads CASSQDLAGPYEQYF. The CDR3 nucleotides are TGTGCCAGCAGCCAAGATCTAGCGGGGCCCTACGAGCAGTACTTC.